Shown below are 23 T cell receptor beta chains from a single sample sequenced in a study of cytomegalovirus exposure and HLA in healthy donors. The PCR ran on 60 Vbeta and 13 Jbeta primers. The repertoire was sequenced with immunoSEQ multiplex PCR; TCRdb's copy has only in-frame clones and lacks some. The sample holds fewer than 150,000 clones. Sequencing used PBMCs. The receptor set was obtained from a woman aged 60-75 years in good health and CMV-seronegative.

The J gene is TRBJ2-5, the V gene TRBV2; 10 bases fit TRBD1. Germline V CDR1 and CDR2: SNHLY, FYNNEI. This CDR3 comprises 16 residues. J lost 7 bases, V lost 4 bases, and 12 bases had no gene match. The CDR3 sequence: CASSGTGGGNFGTQYF. The CDR3 DNA is TGTGCCAGCAGTGGGACAGGGGGTGGAAATTTTGGGACCCAGTACTTC.

The V call is TRBV7-9, the J call TRBJ1-6, with TRBD1 as a possible D gene (6 bases). In germline, CDR1 is SEHNR, CDR2 FQNEAQ (reference sequence). CDR3 length: 15 amino acids. Deletions cut 5 bases from V and 7 bases from J, with 15 bases between. The CDR3 is CASSPAVTGNSPLHF. CDR3 DNA: TGTGCCAGCAGCCCCGCAGTTACAGGGAATTCACCCCTCCACTTT.

This chain joins TRBV6-1 and TRBJ1-5; 9 bases map to TRBD1. Germline CDR1 MNHNS, CDR2 SASEGT. With 0 bases clipped from V and 5 bases from J, the junction kept 8 bases outside the gene matches. This CDR3 comprises 17 residues. The CDR3 protein is CASSEAGQGWRDQPQHF. The CDR3 DNA follows: TGTGCCAGCAGTGAAGCGGGACAGGGATGGCGGGATCAGCCCCAGCATTTT.

This sequence joins TRBV7-9 and TRBJ1-1; weak D call: TRBD1 (5 bases). Germline-derived CDR1 and CDR2 are SEHNR and FQNEAQ (reference sequence). The CDR3 is 14 residues long. V lost 2 bases and J lost 4, with 11 bases in between. The CDR3 DNA sequence: TGTGCCAGCAGCTTAAGCGGGGGAAGCACTGAAGCTTTCTTT. It specifies CASSLSGGSTEAFF.

J is TRBJ1-3 and V is TRBV6-5, with D uncertain. The CDR3 covers 14 residues. V was cut by 2 bases and J by 4 bases, with 9 bases left in between. CDR1 and CDR2 (germline): MNHEY, SVGAGI. The CDR3: CASSYAVEGNTIYF. The CDR3 nucleotides are TGTGCCAGCAGTTACGCGGTGGAAGGAAACACCATATATTTT.

The chain joins TRBV5-4 to TRBJ2-2; D gene ambiguous. In germline, CDR1 is SGHNT, CDR2 YYREEE (reference sequence). The length of the CDR3 is 16 residues. With 3 bases removed from V and 1 base from J, the gap between germline ends came to 13 bases. In DNA form, the CDR3 reads TGTGCCAGCAGCTATGATCCGGGTCGGAACACCGGGGAGCTGTTTTTT. Residues: CASSYDPGRNTGELFF.

J is TRBJ2-7 and V is TRBV7-3; 13 nucleotides align to TRBD2. The CDR3 length is 14 residues. The germline V gene has CDR1 SGHTA and CDR2 FQGTGA. V gave up 5 bases and J gave up 5 bases; unmatched junction bases: 3. The CDR3 spells CASSPGTSGNEQYF. In DNA, the CDR3 is TGTGCCAGCAGCCCCGGGACTAGCGGGAACGAGCAGTACTTC.

The genes are TRBV6-5 and TRBJ2-1; D unclear. The ends were cut back, 2 bases at V and 10 bases at J, with 9 bases in the middle. Germline values: CDR1 MNHEY, CDR2 SVGAGI. The length of the CDR3 is 12 residues. DNA for the CDR3: TGTGCCAGCAGTTACAACCAGGTCGAGCAGTTCTTC. This codes for CASSYNQVEQFF.

The V call is TRBV4-2, the J call TRBJ1-6, with 8 bases lining up with TRBD1. The CDR3 sequence is 16 residues long. The V gene's germline CDR1 is LGHNA and CDR2 YNFKEQ. Trimming at V came to 3 bases and at J to 12 bases, leaving 13 bases not matched to a gene. CDR3: CASSQDAGTGRQPLHF. DNA of the CDR3: TGTGCCAGCAGCCAGGATGCCGGGACAGGAAGACAACCCCTCCACTTT.

The chain carries TRBV7-6 and TRBJ2-3; 9 nucleotides match TRBD2. Germline-derived CDR1 and CDR2 are SGHVS and FNYEAQ. After removal of 1 base from V and 4 bases from J, the junction contained 3 bases not matched to a gene. The CDR3 runs to 15 residues. Written as DNA, the CDR3 is TGTGCCAGCAGCTTAGAGGCTAGCGGGGCAGATACGCAGTATTTT. It encodes CASSLEASGADTQYF. The full variable domain, with the rest looked up from reference TRBV7-6 and TRBJ2-3, is GAGVSQSPRYKVTKRGQDVALRCDPISGHVSLYWYRQALGQGPEFLTYFNYEAQQDKSGLPNDRFSAERPEGSISTLTIQRTEQRDSAMYRCASSLEASGADTQYFGPGTRLTVL.

The gene calls are TRBV28 and TRBJ1-1, with TRBD1 as a possible D gene (5 bases). The CDR3 runs to 19 residues. V was trimmed by 2 bases and J by 3 bases, leaving 25 bases between them. Germline-derived CDR1 and CDR2 are MDHEN and SYDVKM. CDR3 DNA: TGTGCCAGCAGTTTAAGGTTTATCGGGCAGGGTCTTCTAGACACTGAAGCTTTCTTT. Translation: CASSLRFIGQGLLDTEAFF.

This rearrangement joins TRBV10-3 to TRBJ2-7, with a tentative D call TRBD1 (6 bases). The CDR3 has 12 amino acids. Trimming took 6 bases from V and 3 from J, leaving 9 bases between them. Germline V gene data show CDR1 as ENHRY and CDR2 as SYGVKD. CDR3 nucleotide sequence: TGTGCCATCAGCCGGACAGACTACGAGCAGTACTTC. This sequence encodes CAISRTDYEQYF.

V usage is TRBV5-8 and J usage is TRBJ1-1; no clear D. This CDR3 comprises 15 residues. The V and J ends lost 4 bases and 2 bases respectively, with 15 bases between them. Germline values: CDR1 SGHTS, CDR2 YDEGEE. As DNA, the CDR3 is TGTGCCAGCAGCCCTCGTCCCGTGGCAAACACTGAAGCTTTCTTT. Translating it yields CASSPRPVANTEAFF.

The chain combines TRBV13 with TRBJ1-1, with D perhaps TRBD1 (5 bases). Germline CDR1 PRHDT, CDR2 FYEKMQ (reference sequence). Trimming pared 5 bases from V and 2 bases from J, leaving 9 bases between. The CDR3 runs to 13 residues. The CDR3 sequence: CASSRQPNTEAFF. CDR3 sequence (DNA): TGTGCCAGCAGCCGACAGCCTAACACTGAAGCTTTCTTT.

This sequence joins TRBV9 and TRBJ1-5, with TRBD1 matching over 7 bases. This CDR3 spans 15 amino acids. Germline CDR1 SGDLS, CDR2 YYNGEE. Trimming took 3 bases from V and 0 from J; bases not matched to a gene: 3. CDR3 DNA sequence: TGTGCCAGCAGCGAGGGGACAGTTAGCAATCAGCCCCAGCATTTT. This codes for CASSEGTVSNQPQHF.

The chain couples TRBV6-1 to TRBJ1-1; D unclear. Germline V lookup: CDR1 MNHNS, CDR2 SASEGT. Trimming shortened V by 2 bases and J by 0 bases, and 4 bases separated the two germline ends. The CDR3 covers 13 residues. The CDR3 DNA follows: TGTGCCAGCAGTGAAAACATGAACACTGAAGCTTTCTTT. Translating it yields CASSENMNTEAFF.

The V and J genes are TRBV11-2 and TRBJ1-1; 10 bases are shared with TRBD1. V gave up 3 bases and J gave up 5 bases; unmatched junction bases: 3. Germline lookup yields CDR1 SGHAT and CDR2 FQNNGV. The CDR3 totals 14 residues. This CDR3 is CASSFGTGETEAFF. CDR3 bases: TGTGCCAGCAGCTTTGGGACAGGGGAAACTGAAGCTTTCTTT.

The rearrangement uses TRBV29-1 and TRBJ1-2; TRBD1 aligns across 7 bases. Unmatched junction bases numbered 7, after V lost 5 bases and J lost 4 bases. The CDR3 sequence is 13 residues long. The germline gives CDR1 SQVTM, CDR2 ANQGSEA. The CDR3, as DNA: TGCAGCGTTTTGAGCCCAGGGGGCTATGGCTACACCTTC. As protein: CSVLSPGGYGYTF.

The rearrangement links TRBV5-1 to TRBJ2-7; 8 bases line up with TRBD1. Losses at the gene ends were 0 bases for V and 1 base for J; bases not matched to a gene: 3. Germline CDR1 reads SGHRS; CDR2 reads YFSETQ. The CDR3 consists of 15 residues. CDR3 sequence (DNA): TGCGCCAGCAGCTTGGTGACAGGGGCATCCTACGAGCAGTACTTC. It encodes CASSLVTGASYEQYF. Combining the CDR3 with reference TRBV5-1 and TRBJ2-7 gives the whole variable domain KAGVTQTPRYLIKTRGQQVTLSCSPISGHRSVSWYQQTPGQGLQFLFEYFSETQRNKGNFPGRFSGRQFSNSRSEMNVSTLELGDSALYLCASSLVTGASYEQYFGPGTRLTVT.

The rearrangement links TRBV5-1 to TRBJ2-4, with 11 nucleotides matching TRBD2. Germline V gene sequence: CDR1 SGHRS, CDR2 YFSETQ. The CDR3 spans 18 residues. V lost 2 bases, J lost 0 bases, and 7 bases stayed unmatched. CDR3 region: CASSFFSGGALAKNIQYF. The CDR3 region has the DNA TGCGCCAGCAGCTTCTTTAGCGGGGGGGCACTAGCCAAAAACATTCAGTACTTC.

The chain has TRBV29-1 and TRBJ2-3; 7 bases map to TRBD2. The trim removed 7 bases at V and 0 bases at J, leaving 10 bases unmatched. Germline CDR1 reads SQVTM; CDR2 reads ANQGSEA. This CDR3 spans 15 amino acids. CDR3 region: CSAVRGDTSTDTQYF. The CDR3 nucleotides read TGCAGCGCTGTCCGGGGGGATACTAGCACAGATACGCAGTATTTT.

V gene TRBV6-5 combines with J gene TRBJ1-1; tentatively, D is TRBD1 (5 bases). The V and J ends lost 0 bases and 7 bases respectively, with 9 bases between them. CDR3 length: 13 amino acids. Germline V gene data show CDR1 as MNHEY and CDR2 as SVGAGI. This CDR3 reads CASSYSEGYEAFF. CDR3 nucleotides: TGTGCCAGCAGTTACTCGGAGGGGTATGAAGCTTTCTTT.

The rearrangement uses TRBV2 and TRBJ2-3, with TRBD2 matching over 11 bases. Germline values: CDR1 SNHLY, CDR2 FYNNEI. CDR3 size: 16 residues. V gave up 9 bases and J gave up 1 base; unmatched junction bases: 9. CDR3 nucleotides: TGTGCCAGTCCGCCGGCGGGACTAGCGGGCACAGATACGCAGTATTTT. It is translated as CASPPAGLAGTDTQYF.